Below are 8 T cell receptor beta chains sequenced from a single sample in a study of cytomegalovirus exposure and HLA in healthy donors. The PCR had 60 Vbeta and 13 Jbeta primers. Some clones are missing from TCRdb's copy, which holds only in-frame ones; the method was immunoSEQ multiplex PCR. Of about 120,000 clones listed, roughly three quarters are singletons. The sequenced sample was PBMCs. These receptors originate from a young man in good health and CMV-seropositive.

This clone was seen more than once but under ten times. The chain recombines TRBV5-4 with TRBJ1-1, with 7 bases that match TRBD1. Per germline, CDR1 SGHNT and CDR2 YYREEE (reference sequence). V lost 4 bases and J lost 8; bases outside the gene matches: 8. The CDR3 runs 13 residues. CDR3 residues: CASSQGQWVEAFF. CDR3 DNA: TGTGCCAGCAGCCAGGGACAGTGGGTAGAAGCTTTCTTT.

The rearrangement joins TRBV4-1 to TRBJ2-3, with 10 nucleotides matching TRBD1. CDR1 is MGHRA and CDR2 is YSYEKL in the germline V gene. The CDR3 covers 15 residues. Trimming cost V 4 bases and J 4 bases; bases outside gene matches: 5. This CDR3 reads CASSLRQGAADTQYF. The CDR3 nucleotides read TGCGCCAGCAGCCTCCGACAGGGGGCGGCAGATACGCAGTATTTT.

This clone has a single count. This chain uses TRBV2 with TRBJ1-5; TRBD1 agrees at 10 bases. Per germline, CDR1 SNHLY and CDR2 FYNNEI. The CDR3 runs 13 residues. Unmatched junction bases numbered 4, after V lost 8 bases and J lost 6 bases. CDR3: CASDRGQGQPQHF. CDR3 in DNA: TGTGCCAGCGACAGGGGGCAGGGTCAGCCCCAGCATTTT.

In DNA form, the CDR3 reads TGCGCCAGCAGCCAAGATAGGACAGGAAACACCATATATTTT. This encodes CASSQDRTGNTIYF. The chain employs TRBV4-3 and TRBJ1-3, with D perhaps matching TRBD1 (5 bases). Germline lookup yields CDR1 LGHNA and CDR2 YSLEER. The CDR3 consists of 14 residues. V was clipped by 0 bases and J by 4 bases, with 7 bases between them.

The rearrangement links TRBV4-3 to TRBJ2-1; weak D call: TRBD1 (6 bases). CDR1 is LGHNA and CDR2 is YSLEER in the germline V gene. The ends were cut back, 1 base at V and 5 bases at J, with 6 bases in the middle. CDR3 length equals 13 residues. CDR3 in amino acids: CASSQAGDNEQFF. CDR3 DNA sequence: TGCGCCAGCAGCCAAGCAGGGGACAATGAGCAGTTCTTC.

This clone was picked up a small number of times. This rearrangement joins TRBV10-3 to TRBJ2-1, with 15 bases matching TRBD2. The junction had 0 bases not matched to a gene; V was cut back by 6 bases and J by 9 bases. CDR3 length: 13 residues. Germline CDR1 and CDR2: ENHRY and SYGVKD. CDR3 sequence: CAIRGLAGGEQFF. The DNA for the CDR3 is TGTGCCATCAGGGGACTAGCGGGGGGTGAGCAGTTCTTC.

This chain connects TRBV15 to TRBJ2-3; TRBD2 matches at 10 bases. J gave up 4 bases and V 1 base, and 5 bases lay outside the gene matches. CDR1 and CDR2 (germline): LNHNV, YYDKDF (reference sequence). The CDR3 is 16 residues long. CDR3 nucleotides: TGTGCCACCAGCAGAGTGTTAGCGGGAGGACCAGATACGCAGTATTTT. The encoded protein is CATSRVLAGGPDTQYF.

The chain carries TRBV5-1 and TRBJ2-1, with a possible D match to TRBD1 (6 bases). Trimming shortened V by 0 bases and J by 4 bases, and 11 bases separated the two germline ends. CDR3 length equals 15 residues. In germline, CDR1 is SGHRS, CDR2 YFSETQ. DNA for the CDR3: TGCGCCAGCAGCTTGGGGACAGTGTCTTACAATGAGCAGTTCTTC. Amino acids: CASSLGTVSYNEQFF.